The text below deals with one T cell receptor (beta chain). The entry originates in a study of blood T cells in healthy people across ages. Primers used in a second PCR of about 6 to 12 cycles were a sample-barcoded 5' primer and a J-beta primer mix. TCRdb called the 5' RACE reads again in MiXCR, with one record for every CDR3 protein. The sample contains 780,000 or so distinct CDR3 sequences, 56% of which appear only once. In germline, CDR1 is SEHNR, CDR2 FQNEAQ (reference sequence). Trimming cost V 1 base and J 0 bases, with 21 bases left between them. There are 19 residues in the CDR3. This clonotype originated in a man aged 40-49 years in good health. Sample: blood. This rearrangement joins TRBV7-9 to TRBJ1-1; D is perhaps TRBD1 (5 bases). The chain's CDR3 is CASSLEVLRGGGVNTEAFF. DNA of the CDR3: TGTGCCAGCAGCTTAGAAGTCCTAAGGGGTGGAGGGGTGAACACTGAAGCTTTCTTT.